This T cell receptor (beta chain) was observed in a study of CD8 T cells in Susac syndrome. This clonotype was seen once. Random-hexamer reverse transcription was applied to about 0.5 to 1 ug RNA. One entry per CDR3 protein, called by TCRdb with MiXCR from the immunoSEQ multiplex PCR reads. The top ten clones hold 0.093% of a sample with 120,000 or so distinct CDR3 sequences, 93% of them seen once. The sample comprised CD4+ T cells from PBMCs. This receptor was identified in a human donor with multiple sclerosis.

The CDR3: CAWIRNGNTEAFF. The CDR3, as DNA: TGTGCCTGGATCAGGAATGGGAACACTGAAGCTTTCTTT. The rearrangement joins TRBV30 to TRBJ1-1; D unclear. Trimming removed 4 bases from V and 1 base from J, with 10 bases in between. The CDR3 is 13 amino acids. Germline V gene lookup returns CDR1 GTSNPN and CDR2 SVGIG (reference sequence).